One TCR beta chain is described in this entry. Its antigen is not identified. CDR1 is SGHNT, CDR2 YYREEE, per germline (reference sequence). This CDR3 is 15 amino acids long. Deletions cut 4 bases from V and 3 bases from J, with 16 bases between. This record comes from a study of vaccination and CD4 T cells after COVID-19. Stated treatment: approximately 11-day PBMC culture with coronavirus spike peptide pools or control peptides (ViraFEST assay). With the Oncomine TCR Beta short-read assay, DNA from cultured CD4+ T cells was sequenced. One entry per CDR3 protein, called by TCRdb with MiXCR from the PCR reads. The table includes 15,000 to 20,000 distinct CDR3 sequences, roughly 77% detected once.

V gene TRBV5-4 combines with J gene TRBJ1-2; D is uncertain. Sample: CD4+ T cells from blood, cultured in vitro. This clonotype originated in a human donor who had recovered from COVID-19. As DNA, the CDR3 is TGTGCCAGCAGCCCCTGGACGGGGTCCGACTATGGCTACACCTTC. Its protein product is CASSPWTGSDYGYTF.